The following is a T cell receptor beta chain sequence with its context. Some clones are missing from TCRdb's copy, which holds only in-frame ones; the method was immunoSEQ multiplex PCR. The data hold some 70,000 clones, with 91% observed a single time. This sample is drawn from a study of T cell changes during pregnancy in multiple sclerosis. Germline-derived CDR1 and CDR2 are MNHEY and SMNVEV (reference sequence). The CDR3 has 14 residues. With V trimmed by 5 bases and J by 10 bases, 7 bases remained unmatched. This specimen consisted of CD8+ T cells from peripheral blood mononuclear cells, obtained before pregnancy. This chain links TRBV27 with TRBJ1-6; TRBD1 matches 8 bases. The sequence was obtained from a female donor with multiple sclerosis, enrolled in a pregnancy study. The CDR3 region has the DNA TGTGCCAGCAGTCAAGGACAGGGTGGATCACCCCTCCACTTT. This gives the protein CASSQGQGGSPLHF.